This paragraph reports one T cell receptor (beta chain). CDR3 length equals 15 residues. The germline gives CDR1 LNHNV, CDR2 YYDKDF (reference sequence). V lost 2 bases, J lost 8 bases, and 8 bases stayed unmatched. Clones were sequenced by immunoSEQ multiplex PCR, and TCRdb holds only the in-frame ones, with some missing. The sample records around 1,000,000 clones, around 77% being singletons. The sample is drawn from a study of shared clonotypes between healthy human individuals. Study information: The cohort comprised a couple of women and a few men. Their ages spanned 18 to 49 years.

This sequence was found in a young man in good health. Some clones in this sample may be carry-over from other donors' samples. This chain connects TRBV15 to TRBJ1-4, with 7 bases that match TRBD1. Sequencing was performed on memory CD4+ T cells from PBMCs. Subset noted: CD45RA-negative fraction. The CDR3 sequence: CATSRTLTGEEKLFF. The CDR3 coding sequence is TGTGCCACCAGCAGAACCCTAACAGGGGAAGAAAAACTGTTTTTT. Variable domain in full (rest from reference TRBV15 and TRBJ1-4): DAMVIQNPRYQVTQFGKPVTLSCSQTLNHNVMYWYQQKSSQAPKLLFHYYDKDFNNEADTPDNFQSRRPNTSFCFLDIRSPGLGDTAMYLCATSRTLTGEEKLFFGSGTQLSVL.